Included here is one TCR beta chain sequence, with context. Its antigen remains unknown. Per individual sample, eight separate reactions were used to make cDNA. With the 5' RACE reads reprocessed, TCRdb shows one record per CDR3 protein and no DNA. The table lists 300,000 to 350,000 distinct CDR3 sequences, with 2% in the top ten. The data stem from a study of monozygotic twins with inflammatory bowel disease. Points from the study as a whole: Relative to healthy twins, IBD patients had fewer clonotypes in common with others, a gap that was especially apparent with disease activity.

CDR3 size: 16 residues. The germline CDR1 and CDR2 sequences are SGHTA and FQGNSA. This receptor was taken from a human donor with ulcerative colitis or Crohn's disease, or a healthy co-twin of an affected twin (not recorded which). This chain uses TRBV7-2 with TRBJ2-5; checking the TCRdb D call of TRBD1 is not possible without DNA. The sequenced material came from blood. CDR3: CASTSTGTVNFETQYF.